This TCR beta chain was recovered during a study of T cell repertoires in aging, cancer and after chemotherapy. The template was genomic DNA from peripheral blood, not RNA. V dropped 4 bases and J dropped 3 bases, with 14 bases sitting between them. Germline lookup yields CDR1 SGHDT and CDR2 YYEEEE. This CDR3 comprises 15 residues. This clonotype is categorized as medium-sized (0.01 to 0.1%). Multiplex touch-down PCR with TRB-A/B primers amplified rearranged V-D-J TRB sequences. TCRdb called the multiplex PCR reads again in MiXCR, with one record for every CDR3 protein. This table holds some 1,300 distinct CDR3 sequences, 20% to 25% found once.

This rearrangement joins TRBV5-6 to TRBJ2-1; D might be TRBD2 (5 bases). Sequencing was carried out using blood. The sequence was obtained from a human donor with a solid tumor. This CDR3 is CASSHLDYDYNEQFF. In nucleotides, the CDR3 is TGTGCCAGCAGCCACCTCGACTACGACTACAATGAGCAGTTCTTC. Full variable domain (rest looked up from reference TRBV5-6 and TRBJ2-1): DAGVTQSPTHLIKTRGQQVTLRCSPKSGHDTVSWYQQALGQGPQFIFQYYEEEERQRGNFPDRFSGHQFPNYSSELNVNALLLGDSALYLCASSHLDYDYNEQFFGPGTRLTVL.